These 8 T cell receptor beta chains originate from one sample sequenced in a study of shared clonotypes between healthy human individuals. Clones were read by immunoSEQ multiplex PCR, and TCRdb kept only the in-frame ones, dropping some. The sample carries 550,000 to 600,000 clones, around 76% recorded once. Sample: PBMCs. Receptors originate from a woman between 40 and 55 years old in good health. Some clones in this sample may be carry-over from other donors' samples.

The table lists this clone with a count of one. The V call is TRBV7-3, the J call TRBJ2-1; no firm D call. Germline V gene sequence: CDR1 SGHTA, CDR2 FQGTGA. The CDR3 spans 16 residues. V lost 4 bases to trimming and J lost 8 bases, with 21 bases between them. CDR3 loop: CASSSRLDGRRHEQFF. The CDR3 DNA is TGTGCCAGCAGCTCGAGGCTCGATGGACGGCGTCATGAGCAGTTCTTC. The entire variable domain, with the rest obtained from reference TRBV7-3 and TRBJ2-1, is as follows: GAGVSQTPSNKVTEKGKYVELRCDPISGHTALYWYRQSLGQGPEFLIYFQGTGAADDSGLPNDRFFAVRPEGSVSTLKIQRTERGDSAVYLCASSSRLDGRRHEQFFGPGTRLTVL.

This clone was observed a single time. V usage is TRBV9 and J usage is TRBJ2-7, with D perhaps TRBD2 (5 bases). The CDR3 is 13 residues long. Germline V CDR1 and CDR2: SGDLS, YYNGEE. Trimming took off 7 bases at V and 6 bases at J, with 17 bases between the two ends. The CDR3 protein is CASGPAGVGEQYF. The CDR3 DNA reads as TGTGCCAGCGGCCCGGCCGGGGTTGGCGAGCAGTACTTC. Supplemented by reference TRBV9 and TRBJ2-7, the full variable domain reads DSGVTQTPKHLITATGQRVTLRCSPRSGDLSVYWYQQSLDQGLQFLIQYYNGEERAKGNILERFSAQQFPDLHSELNLSSLELGDSALYFCASGPAGVGEQYFGPGTRLTVT.

The CDR3 region has the DNA TGTGCCAGCTCACCTCAACAGGGGGCCTACGAGCAGTACTTC. Residues: CASSPQQGAYEQYF. The V and J genes are TRBV18 and TRBJ2-7, with 8 positions matching TRBD1. This CDR3 spans 14 amino acids. Per the germline V gene, CDR1 is KGHSH and CDR2 is LQKENI. V was pared by 3 bases and J by 2 bases, with 3 bases of the junction left unmatched.

CDR3 in amino acids: CASSPGAGPFDTQYF. The DNA of the CDR3 is TGTGCCAGCAGCCCTGGGGCCGGACCGTTCGATACGCAGTATTTT. The chain links TRBV7-2 to TRBJ2-3, with D tentatively TRBD1 (5 bases). There are 15 residues in the CDR3. Germline CDR1 SGHTA, CDR2 FQGNSA. V lost 5 bases to trimming and J lost 6 bases, with 18 bases between them.

V usage is TRBV10-3 and J usage is TRBJ1-2; D call uncertain. V lost 3 bases, J lost 3 bases, and 8 bases lay in between. The CDR3 sequence is 13 residues long. Germline V lookup: CDR1 ENHRY, CDR2 SYGVKD. This CDR3 is CAISDRFHYGYTF. Written as DNA, the CDR3 is TGTGCCATCAGTGACCGCTTTCACTATGGCTACACCTTC.

The chain links TRBV19 to TRBJ2-1; D might be TRBD1 (5 bases). The germline gives CDR1 LNHDA, CDR2 SQIVND (reference sequence). Between the trimmed V and J ends, which lost 4 bases and 8 bases, there was a span of 15 bases. This CDR3 region has 14 residues. CDR3: CASSTRFRVDEQFF. The CDR3 bases are TGTGCCAGTAGTACCCGTTTCAGGGTGGATGAGCAGTTCTTC.

This sequence joins TRBV6-5 and TRBJ2-3; D possibly corresponds to TRBD1 (5 bases). Trimming left V 2 bases short and J 3 bases short, with 12 bases between. CDR1 and CDR2 (germline): MNHEY, SVGAGI. The CDR3 is made up of 15 amino acids. The CDR3 bases are TGTGCCAGCAGTTACCGGACCTCAGGGACAGATACGCAGTATTTT. It codes for CASSYRTSGTDTQYF.

The chain carries TRBV27 and TRBJ2-1, with D unresolved. Germline V gives CDR1 MNHEY, CDR2 SMNVEV (reference sequence). The CDR3 spans 15 residues. The germline V and J ends were trimmed by 5 bases and 8 bases, with 19 bases remaining between them. The CDR3 reads CASSPGLPLSHEQFF. CDR3 in DNA: TGTGCCAGCAGTCCGGGCCTCCCCCTCAGCCATGAGCAGTTCTTC.